This T cell receptor (beta chain) derives from a study of cytotoxic CD8 clonotypes in ibrutinib-treated CLL. At the level of the study: Partial responders roughly 25, complete 2; approximately twelve progressed and approximately 15 stayed in remission by median around 71 months.

The study's findings and limits: Exceeding age-matched healthy donors, baseline clonality also tracked the counts of circulating CD8+ T cells. Rising at ibrutinib response, clonality subsequently fell back toward baseline at progression.

With respect to this clone: The target antigen is unknown.

Germline V gene sequence: CDR1 ENHRY, CDR2 SYGVKD. Unmatched junction bases numbered 9, after V lost 8 bases and J lost 3 bases. The length of the CDR3 is 16 residues. TCRdb keeps only in-frame clones here, not all; method: immunoSEQ multiplex PCR. The profile covers roughly 250,000 clones, with roughly 70% appearing a single time and 15% taken by the ten largest. This chain joins TRBV10-3 and TRBJ2-3; 12 nucleotides match TRBD2. The input for sequencing was PBMCs, taken after 24 months of ibrutinib treatment. This TCR was recovered from a human donor with chronic lymphocytic leukemia. CDR3 bases: TGTGCCATCCGCCAGACTAGCGGGAGAGGGACAGATACGCAGTATTTT. As protein: CAIRQTSGRGTDTQYF.